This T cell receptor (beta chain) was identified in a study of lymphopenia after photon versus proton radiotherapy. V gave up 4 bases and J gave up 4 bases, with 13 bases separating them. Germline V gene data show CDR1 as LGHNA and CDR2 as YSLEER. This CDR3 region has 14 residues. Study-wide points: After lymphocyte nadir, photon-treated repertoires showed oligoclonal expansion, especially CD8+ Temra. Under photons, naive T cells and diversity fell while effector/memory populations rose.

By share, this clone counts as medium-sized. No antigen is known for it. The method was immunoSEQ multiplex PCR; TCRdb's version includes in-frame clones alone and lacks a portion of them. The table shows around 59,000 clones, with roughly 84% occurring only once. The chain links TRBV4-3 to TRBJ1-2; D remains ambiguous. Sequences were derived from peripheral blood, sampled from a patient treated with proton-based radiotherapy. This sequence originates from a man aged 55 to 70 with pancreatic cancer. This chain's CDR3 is CASSPPDGGYGYTF. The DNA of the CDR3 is TGCGCCAGCAGCCCACCCGACGGTGGCTATGGCTACACCTTC.